This paragraph reports one T cell receptor beta chain. Profiling relied on immunoSEQ multiplex PCR, and the TCRdb table lists in-frame clones only, not all of them. The table lists some 180,000 clones, roughly 81% of them singletons. This entry comes from a study of blood T cell repertoires in COVID-19. Trimming left V 5 bases short and J 0 bases short, with 10 bases between. CDR1 and CDR2 from the germline V gene are MDHEN and SYDVKM. The CDR3 has 15 residues. The chain recombines TRBV28 with TRBJ2-2; a weak D match, TRBD2 (6 bases). This receptor was identified in a woman in her thirties or forties with COVID-19, enrolled during active disease. The source material was peripheral blood. The DNA for the CDR3 is TGTGCCAGCAGTGTGGGGGGTTCGAACACCGGGGAGCTGTTTTTT. This gives the protein CASSVGGSNTGELFF.